Sequencing of this TCR beta chain was carried out in a study of human T cells and chemical hapten exposure. TCRdb reprocessed the RACE reads via MiXCR and lists one record per CDR3 protein. The sample comprises about 120,000 distinct CDR3 sequences, 13% of which are singletons, and about 3% rests with the top ten. This CDR3 is 17 amino acids long. V lost 3 bases, J lost 0 bases, and 9 bases stayed unmatched. Germline-derived CDR1 and CDR2 are SQVTM and ANQGSEA. Regarding time point: pre-sensitization, week 0. Treatment indicated: therapeutic diphenylcyclopropenone sensitization with weekly scalp DPC. Blood collection happened ahead of applying each patch test.

The sequencing used whole blood, collected in connection with sensitization to the hapten diphenylcyclopropenone (DPC). The sequence was collected from a woman aged 18-35 years with alopecia areata. Some clones in this sample may be carry-over from other donors' samples. The J gene is TRBJ2-1, the V gene TRBV29-1; 9 bases are shared with TRBD2. As DNA, the CDR3 is TGCAGCGTTGACGGAGCGGGGGGTCCCTACTCCTACAATGAGCAGTTCTTC. Its protein is CSVDGAGGPYSYNEQFF.